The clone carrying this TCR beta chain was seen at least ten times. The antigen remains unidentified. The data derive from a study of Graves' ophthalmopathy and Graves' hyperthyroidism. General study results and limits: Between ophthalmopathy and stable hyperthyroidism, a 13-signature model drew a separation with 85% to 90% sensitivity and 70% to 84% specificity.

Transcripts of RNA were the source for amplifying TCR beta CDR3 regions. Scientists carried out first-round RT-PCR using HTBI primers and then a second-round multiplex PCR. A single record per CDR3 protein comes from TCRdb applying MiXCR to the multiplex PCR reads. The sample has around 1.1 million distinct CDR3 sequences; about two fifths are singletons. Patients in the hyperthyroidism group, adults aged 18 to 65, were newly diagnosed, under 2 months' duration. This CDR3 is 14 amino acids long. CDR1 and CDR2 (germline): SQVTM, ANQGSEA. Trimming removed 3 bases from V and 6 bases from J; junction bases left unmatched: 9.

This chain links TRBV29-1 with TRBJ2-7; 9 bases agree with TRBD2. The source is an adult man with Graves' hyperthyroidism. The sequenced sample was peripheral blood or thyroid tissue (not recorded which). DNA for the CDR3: TGCAGCGTTGACGGGGTAGCGGGAGAGGGCGAGCAGTACTTC. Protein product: CSVDGVAGEGEQYF.